This TCR beta chain was sequenced in a study of shared clonotypes between healthy human individuals (dated by TCRdb to between 2020 and 2021). Study-wide context: The cohort comprised a couple of women and a few men aged 18 to 49 years. Per donor, leukapheresis produced somewhere between about 0.8 and 9 billion PBMCs. To increase sequencing depth and limit assay-specific biases, different laboratories used diverse techniques to prepare libraries and sequence TCR repertoires. For each donor, three plates each were used for CD4 naive and CD4 memory, two plates were used for CD8 naive, and one plate was used for CD8 memory. To estimate repertoire size and how much clonotype sharing occurs between individuals, the study deeply sequenced the blood TCR repertoires of five or six healthy adults.

Donors were healthy HIV-negative adults with no recently reported acute infections or vaccinations. All donors were Caucasian adults living in Nashville, Tennessee, USA. CD4+ T cells were enriched by magnetic negative selection, after which naive cells were positively selected on CD45RA and the negative fraction was taken as the memory subset. Blood was collected by leukapheresis, and PBMCs were isolated by Ficoll-Histopaque density gradient centrifugation and then cryopreserved in liquid nitrogen vapor phase. Purity and quantity of every magnetically sorted T cell population were checked by analytical flow cytometry. Each sorted fraction had its genomic DNA isolated and then quantified by UV absorbance on a Nanodrop 2000c. From cysteine to phenylalanine, the CDR3 is 13 amino acids long. Just CDR3 DNA is preserved here, 39 bases in frame from base 1. Trimming removed 0 bases from V and 9 bases from J, leaving 11 bases between the germline ends. The germline V gene sets CDR1 to ENHRY and CDR2 to SYGVKD.

General conclusions and limits of the study: Based on pairwise subsampling, the degree of clonotype sharing among donors was expected to be affected by sequencing depth. Even with the large sequencing depth, rarefaction of the sorted-subset datasets indicated that sequencing was incomplete. Naive subsets generally had larger estimated clonotype richness than memory subsets did. Because the study included only a small number of donors, the genetic and exposure-history diversity represented was limited. When several donors were compared, the shared fraction of clonotypes was about 5.5% for naive CD4, approximately 3.5% for naive CD8, about 2.4% for memory CD4, and 0.35% to 0.4% for memory CD8. Sampling was restricted to blood, and TCR repertoires in tissues likely differ from the TCR repertoires found in blood. Compared with non-shared clonotypes, clonotypes shared by all four sorted-subset donors had higher generation probabilities.

For this clone: Its antigen has not been determined. No base-level quality is on record; no much larger clone is a single base apart.

Using the deep immunoSEQ assay, multiplex PCR amplified TCR CDR3 regions from genomic DNA. Extracted genomic DNA from each cell subset was distributed evenly across all wells of several immunoSEQ 96-well plates, and each plate was treated as a replicate. For sorted subsets, each replicate PCR was loaded with about 200 ng genomic DNA, equivalent to some 27,000 T cell genomes. Purified libraries were measured with a Qubit 3.0 fluorometer, size-checked on a Bioanalyzer 2100, and measured again with the KAPA Library Quantification kit. A separate single-read 150-cycle Illumina NextSeq 550 flow cell was used to sequence each immunoSEQ 96-well plate. Per the source publication's procedure: The immunoSEQ output contained only junctional sequences without quality scores, so filtering could not match that applied to full-length reads. Sequences were annotated with PyIR, a Python wrapper for IgBLAST v1.9, and V/J genes and CDR3 were assigned using IMGT germline references. Reads were filtered out if the reads had weak V/J assignments (E-value above 1e-6), no CDR3, stop codons, out-of-frame junctions, or ambiguous translated residues. V3J clonotypes were defined as sequences sharing the same inferred V gene, J gene, and CDR3 amino acid sequence. Percentage overlap between repertoires was calculated by dividing the number of shared unique clonotypes by the size of the smaller repertoire. Repertoire richness was assessed with RTK rarefaction, the Chao1 estimator, and Recon v2.1 estimates of unobserved clonotypes. Generation probabilities for all TCRbeta clonotypes obtained by the gDNA method from a handful of donors were computed using OLGA. TCRdb obtained this table from immuneACCESS and retained in-frame rearrangements with V and J assigned. These tables miss some clones; where compared with another copy, unresolved V genes account for less than half of the shortfall, and the remainder is unexplained. V and J calls and clone size are as listed in that table; D and trimming were resolved from the DNA. The sample records roughly 2.6 million clones, roughly nine tenths of which are singletons. The ten most abundant clones make up more than 0.12% of the sample.

The chain uses TRBV10-3 and TRBJ2-5, with no D gene named confidently. The source is a man between 18 and 29 years old in good health. The specimen sequenced was naive CD4+ T cells sorted from blood. The intended sense of this specimen's cell subset or site label: CD45RA+ positively selected. CDR3 region: CAISESPPPAQYF. The nucleotides read TGTGCCATCAGTGAGTCGCCCCCCCCGGCCCAGTACTTC.